This T cell receptor beta chain was sequenced in a study of T cell changes during pregnancy in multiple sclerosis. Using immunoSEQ multiplex PCR, the repertoire was profiled, and TCRdb retains in-frame clones only, with some absent. The sample includes about 75,000 clones, 75% to 95% of them seen just once. CDR3 length: 13 residues. Trimming took off 2 bases at V and 7 bases at J, with 11 bases between the two ends. The germline CDR1 and CDR2 sequences are SGHDN and FVKESK. The sequence came from a female donor with multiple sclerosis, enrolled in a pregnancy study. The source was CD4+ T cells from peripheral blood mononuclear cells, collected before pregnancy. The chain couples TRBV14 to TRBJ1-2; tentatively, D is TRBD1 (5 bases). The CDR3 is CASSQLVQGGYTF. In DNA form, the CDR3 reads TGTGCCAGCAGCCAATTAGTCCAGGGTGGCTACACCTTC.